One and the same sample provided the 11 T cell receptor beta chains below, sequenced in a study of blood T cell repertoires in COVID-19. The assay was immunoSEQ multiplex PCR, and TCRdb's table has in-frame clones only and misses some. The data hold some 90,000 clones, with 70% to 90% observed a single time. Source material: peripheral blood. These receptors were taken from a human donor in a cohort sampled during active COVID-19.

The chain uses TRBV7-2 and TRBJ1-2, with 9 bases matching TRBD1. CDR3 size: 14 residues. V was pared by 1 base and J by 4 bases, with 1 base of the junction left unmatched. The germline V gene has CDR1 SGHTA and CDR2 FQGNSA. CDR3 sequence (DNA): TGTGCCAGCAGCTTAGTGGGACAGGGCTATGGCTACACCTTC. Translating it yields CASSLVGQGYGYTF.

The chain recombines TRBV6-4 with TRBJ1-6; D is uncertain. Germline V gene sequence: CDR1 MRHNA, CDR2 SNTAGT. The CDR3 is 14 amino acids. V was pared by 5 bases and J by 10 bases, with 15 bases between. The CDR3 DNA reads TGTGCCAGCAGTTTGATTCCGCGATTCTCACCCCTCCACTTT. It yields the protein CASSLIPRFSPLHF.

The chain is built from TRBV6-4 and TRBJ1-2; tentatively, D is TRBD1 (6 bases). Trimming took 1 base from V and 2 from J, leaving 20 bases between them. CDR1 and CDR2 from the germline V gene are MRHNA and SNTAGT. This CDR3 has 18 amino acids. CDR3 nucleotide sequence: TGTGCCAGCAGTGACTTTGGGAAAAGGGTTGGGACAAACTATGGCTACACCTTC. This gives the protein CASSDFGKRVGTNYGYTF.

The chain carries TRBV25-1 and TRBJ2-3; a weak D match, TRBD1 (6 bases). The CDR3 contains 14 residues. V lost 6 bases and J lost 4, with 14 bases in between. CDR1 is MGHDK, CDR2 SYGVNS, per germline. CDR3 bases: TGTGCCAGCAGGACGGACAAGGGGGCAGATACGCAGTATTTT. Amino acid sequence: CASRTDKGADTQYF.

This clone was observed once. J is TRBJ2-1 and V is TRBV2; 8 bases agree with TRBD2. Trimming took 0 bases from V and 9 from J; bases not matched to a gene: 10. The CDR3 loop spans 16 amino acids. CDR1 SNHLY and CDR2 FYNNEI come from the germline V gene. The CDR3 reads CASSEARAGVQGEQFF. The CDR3 DNA reads as TGTGCCAGCAGTGAAGCGAGAGCGGGGGTACAGGGTGAGCAGTTCTTC.

The rearrangement uses TRBV3-1 (or the pseudogene TRBV3-2) and TRBJ2-6; 7 bases are a match to TRBD2. Germline assignment: CDR1 LGHDT and CDR2 YNNKEL (reference sequence). The CDR3 runs to 18 residues. V gave up 6 bases and J gave up 4 bases; unmatched junction bases: 15. CDR3 bases: TGTGCCAGCAGACCGCGCGGGAGCCCGACACCCGGGGCCAACGTCCTGACTTTC. Residues: CASRPRGSPTPGANVLTF.

V and J are TRBV5-1 and TRBJ2-7; D perhaps matches TRBD1 (5 bases). The V end lost 0 bases, the J end lost 5 bases, and 9 bases lay between the germline ends. Germline CDR1 SGHRS, CDR2 YFSETQ. The CDR3 has 13 amino acids. The CDR3 bases are TGCGCCAGCAGCTTGGACCAGGGTAACGAGCAGTACTTC. Amino acids: CASSLDQGNEQYF.

This clone was detected only once. The chain has TRBV5-4 and TRBJ2-3; 8 positions agree with TRBD2. Germline trimming cut 4 bases from V and 6 bases from J; bases unmatched to any gene: 7. The CDR3 has 14 amino acids. Per germline, CDR1 SGHNT and CDR2 YYREEE (reference sequence). Here the CDR3 reads CASSPGGQRDTQYF. DNA for the CDR3: TGTGCCAGCAGCCCGGGAGGGCAAAGGGATACGCAGTATTTT.

The chain combines TRBV30 with TRBJ2-7; 8 bases are a match to TRBD1. The CDR3 consists of 13 residues. Germline CDR1 GTSNPN, CDR2 SVGIG (reference sequence). V was clipped by 5 bases and J by 4 bases; unmatched bases: 7. CDR3 DNA: TGTGCCTGGGGTTCAGGGGGCGTATACGAGCAGTACTTC. It yields the protein CAWGSGGVYEQYF.

The chain employs TRBV18 and TRBJ2-1, with D possibly matching TRBD1 (5 bases). CDR1 and CDR2 (germline): KGHSH, LQKENI. Trimming stripped 0 bases from V and 6 bases from J, with 12 bases between. The CDR3 runs to 15 residues. The CDR3 DNA is TGTGCCAGCTCACCACCAGGGGAACAATTCAATGAGCAGTTCTTC. It specifies CASSPPGEQFNEQFF.

The chain uses TRBV7-3 and TRBJ1-1; no clear D gene. This CDR3 comprises 13 residues. Trimming took off 6 bases at V and 0 bases at J, with 8 bases between the two ends. Germline-derived CDR1 and CDR2 are SGHTA and FQGTGA. The CDR3 is CASRYSVNTEAFF. The CDR3, as DNA: TGTGCCAGCAGATACAGTGTGAACACTGAAGCTTTCTTT.